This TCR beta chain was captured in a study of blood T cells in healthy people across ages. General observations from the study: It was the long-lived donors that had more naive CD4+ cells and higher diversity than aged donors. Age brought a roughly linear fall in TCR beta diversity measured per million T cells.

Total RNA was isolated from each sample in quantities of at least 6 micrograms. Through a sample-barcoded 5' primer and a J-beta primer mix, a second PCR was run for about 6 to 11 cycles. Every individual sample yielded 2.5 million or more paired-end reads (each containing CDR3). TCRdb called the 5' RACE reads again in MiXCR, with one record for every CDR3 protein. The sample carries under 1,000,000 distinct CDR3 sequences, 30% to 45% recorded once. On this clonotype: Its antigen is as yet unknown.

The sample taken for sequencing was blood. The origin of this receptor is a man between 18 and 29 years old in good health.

CDR3 coding DNA: TGTGCCAGCAGTCTCCGGGGGCGGGAAGACCTCATGAACACTGAAGCTTTCTTT. It translates to CASSLRGREDLMNTEAFF. The chain recombines TRBV7-3 with TRBJ1-1; TRBD1 is a possible D gene (6 bases). Trimming left V 6 bases short and J 0 bases short, with 23 bases between. CDR1 is SGHTA, CDR2 FQGTGA, per germline. This CDR3 is 18 amino acids long.